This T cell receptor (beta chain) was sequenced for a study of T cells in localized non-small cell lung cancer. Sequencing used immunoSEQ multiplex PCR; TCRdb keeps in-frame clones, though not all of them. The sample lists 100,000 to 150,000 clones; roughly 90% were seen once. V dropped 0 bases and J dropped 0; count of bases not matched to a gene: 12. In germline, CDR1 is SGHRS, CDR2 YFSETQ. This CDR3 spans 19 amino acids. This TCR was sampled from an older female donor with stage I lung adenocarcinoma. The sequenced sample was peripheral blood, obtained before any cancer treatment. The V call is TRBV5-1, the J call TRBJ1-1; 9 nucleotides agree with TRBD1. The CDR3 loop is CASSLARLQGASMNTEAFF. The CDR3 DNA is TGCGCCAGCAGCTTGGCACGCTTACAGGGGGCTTCCATGAACACTGAAGCTTTCTTT.